The present TCR beta chain was sequenced within a study of control samples from healthy donors and cancer patients. Sequencing used immunoSEQ multiplex PCR; TCRdb keeps in-frame clones, though not all of them. The sample includes tens of thousands of clones, 93% of them seen just once. The CDR3 loop spans 15 amino acids. Looked up from germline, CDR1 is LGHDT and CDR2 is YNNKEL (reference sequence). V lost 4 bases and J 7 bases, leaving 17 bases between the germline ends. The receptor was isolated from a woman between 25 and 40 years old in good health. V and J are TRBV3-1 (or the pseudogene TRBV3-2) and TRBJ2-1; D may be TRBD1 (6 bases). Input material: blood. The CDR3 sequence is CASSRPRGHLNEQFF. The CDR3 DNA reads as TGTGCCAGCAGCCGCCCAAGGGGACATTTAAATGAGCAGTTCTTC.